The rows below give T cell receptor beta chains drawn from one sample of a study of cytomegalovirus exposure and HLA in healthy donors. Clones were sequenced by immunoSEQ multiplex PCR, and TCRdb holds only the in-frame ones, with some missing. The table has 130,000 or so clones, approximately 67% seen once. Sequences were obtained from PBMCs. These receptors were obtained from a young man in good health and CMV-seronegative. Each CDR3 is given with its conserved first and last residue. A D gene is named only where the DNA matches it firmly. The size field is filled for only some rows; it gives once, few, many or a size class.

clone_size j_call v_call d_call cdr3_nt cdr3_aa
- TRBJ2-7 TRBV6-6 - TGTGCCAGCACTACTTTGCGGGGAAACGAGCAGTACTTC CASTTLRGNEQYF
few TRBJ2-1 TRBV4-3 TRBD2 TGCGCCAGCAGCCAAGATAGGGGACTAGAAAATGAGCAGTTCTTC CASSQDRGLENEQFF
- TRBJ2-7 TRBV5-1 - TGCGCCAGCAGCTTGCAACCGGGGGAATACGAGCAGTACTTC CASSLQPGEYEQYF
once TRBJ1-5 TRBV27 - TGTGCCAGCAGTTTAATGGGGGGTGTTCAGCCCCAGCATTTT CASSLMGGVQPQHF
- TRBJ2-2 TRBV4-1 - TGCGCCAGCAGCCAAGACAGGCTTTTTACCGGGGAGCTGTTTTTT CASSQDRLFTGELFF
- TRBJ1-4 TRBV11-2 TRBD1 TGTGCCAGCAGCTTCAGGGGGTCTAATGAAAAACTGTTTTTT CASSFRGSNEKLFF
- TRBJ2-1 TRBV6-4 TRBD1 TGTGCCAGCAGCGAAATGACAGGGGGCGCAGATGAGCAGTTCTTC CASSEMTGGADEQFF
- TRBJ2-1 TRBV28 - TGTGCCAGCACCTTGGGGGGTGTCCGATTGAATGAGCAGTTCTTC CASTLGGVRLNEQFF
- TRBJ2-2 TRBV25-1 TRBD1 TGTGCCAGCAGTCGACAGGGATGGGACACCGGGGAGCTGTTTTTT CASSRQGWDTGELFF
- TRBJ2-1 TRBV5-1 TRBD2 TGCGCCAGCAGCTTGTTTGGGACTAGTTACAATGAGCAGTTCTTC CASSLFGTSYNEQFF
once TRBJ2-7 TRBV6-1 TRBD1 TGTGCCAGCAGTGTAACGTCTTGGGGACAGGTTTACGAGCAGTACTTC CASSVTSWGQVYEQYF
- TRBJ1-4 TRBV6-6 TRBD1 TGTGCCAGCAGTTACGGGGACAGGGGGAGCGAAAAACTGTTTTTT CASSYGDRGSEKLFF
few TRBJ1-6 TRBV7-9 TRBD1 TGTGCCAGCAGCCGGGACAGAGAAAATTCACCCCTCCACTTT CASSRDRENSPLHF
- TRBJ2-2 TRBV5-4 TRBD2 TGTGCCAGCAGCTTCGGACTAGCGGGAGGTGGGACCGGGGAGCTGTTTTTT CASSFGLAGGGTGELFF
- TRBJ2-7 TRBV28 TRBD1 TGTGCCAGCAGGGGACAGGGGTCCTCCTACGAGCAGTACTTC CASRGQGSSYEQYF
- TRBJ2-1 TRBV11-3 TRBD1 TGTGCCAGCAGCTCGGGAACCGGACAGGGCGGGTCCTACAATGAGCAGTTCTTC CASSSGTGQGGSYNEQFF
- TRBJ1-2 TRBV28 TRBD1 TGTGCCAGCAGTGGGGACAGCAACTATGGCTACACCTTC CASSGDSNYGYTF
- TRBJ1-2 TRBV20-1 - TGCAGTGCTCGCTCCCGGAGGGGCTACACCTTC CSARSRRGYTF
- TRBJ1-2 TRBV6-1 - TGTGCCAGCAGTGAATGGGGAGGCTATGGCTACACCTTC CASSEWGGYGYTF
few TRBJ2-1 TRBV9 - TGTGCCAGCAGCGTAGCTCCCCTAATTGAGCAGTTCTTC CASSVAPLIEQFF
- TRBJ2-7 TRBV5-1 TRBD1 TGCGCCAGCAGCTCGGACAGGGGGCTATCCTACGAGCAGTACTTC CASSSDRGLSYEQYF
- TRBJ2-1 TRBV2 TRBD1 TGTGCCAGCAGAGAACGGACAGGGAGCAACAATGAGCAGTTCTTC CASRERTGSNNEQFF
- TRBJ1-5 TRBV28 - TGTGCCAGCAGTTCTTACCCCACGGGGTATAGCAATCAGCCCCAGCATTTT CASSSYPTGYSNQPQHF
- TRBJ2-3 TRBV6-1 TRBD1 TGTGCCAGCACTGAAAGGGGGCAGGGCTCTTTTGATACGCAGTATTTT CASTERGQGSFDTQYF
- TRBJ1-1 TRBV27 TRBD1 TGTGCCAGCAGTATGTACGGGACAGGGTATGTAGAGGATGACACTGAAGCTTTCTTT CASSMYGTGYVEDDTEAFF
- TRBJ1-3 TRBV5-1 - TGCGCCAGCAGCTTGGTGGGAGGAGGCTCTGGAAACACCATATATTTT CASSLVGGGSGNTIYF
- TRBJ1-1 TRBV10-2 - TGCGCCAGCAGTGAAGGGGCGCAGAGGGCTTTCTTT CASSEGAQRAFF
few TRBJ2-3 TRBV7-6 TRBD2 TGTGCCAGCAGCTTAGAAGCTAGCGGGGCCACAGATACGCAGTATTTT CASSLEASGATDTQYF